These 6 T cell receptor beta chains originate from one sample sequenced in a study of cytomegalovirus exposure and HLA in healthy donors. Use of 60 Vbeta and 13 Jbeta primers characterized the PCR. The assay was immunoSEQ multiplex PCR, and TCRdb's table has in-frame clones only and misses some. This table holds fewer than 180,000 clones, less than 85% found once. The sample consisted of PBMCs. These receptors were collected from a man aged 50-59 years in good health and CMV-seropositive.

The rearrangement uses TRBV5-4 and TRBJ1-3; TRBD1 matches at 7 bases. The germline gives CDR1 SGHNT, CDR2 YYREEE (reference sequence). The V gene end was trimmed by 3 bases and the J gene end by 0 bases; junction bases not matched to a gene: 3. The CDR3 is made up of 15 amino acids. CDR3 protein: CASSSGQPSGNTIYF. CDR3 bases: TGTGCCAGCAGCTCGGGACAGCCCTCTGGAAACACCATATATTTT.

This chain joins TRBV7-8 and TRBJ1-3, with 8 bases that match TRBD1. Germline loops: CDR1 SGHVS, CDR2 FQNEAQ. The CDR3 is made up of 16 amino acids. The V segment lost 4 bases and the J segment 2 bases; nucleotides outside the gene matches: 7. CDR3 bases: TGTGCCAGCAGCTATGGACAGGGCAAGGCTGGAAACACCATATATTTT. It translates to CASSYGQGKAGNTIYF.

This chain uses TRBV25-1 with TRBJ1-1; TRBD1 aligns across 9 bases. The V gene's germline CDR1 is MGHDK and CDR2 SYGVNS. This CDR3 is built from 15 residues. V was pared by 6 bases and J by 6 bases, with 11 bases of the junction left unmatched. The CDR3 DNA follows: TGTGCCAGCAGCGCGGGACAGGGAGGGTCCGCTGAAGCTTTCTTT. This sequence encodes CASSAGQGGSAEAFF.

This clone was seen once. The chain employs TRBV19 and TRBJ2-7; 8 bases align to TRBD1. Germline CDR1 LNHDA, CDR2 SQIVND (reference sequence). This CDR3 region has 15 residues. After removal of 0 bases from V and 2 bases from J, the junction contained 3 bases not matched to a gene. The CDR3 coding sequence is TGTGCCAGTAGTATAGAGACAGGGGTACCCTACGAGCAGTACTTC. It is translated as CASSIETGVPYEQYF. Based on the CDR3 plus reference TRBV19 and TRBJ2-7, the full variable domain is DGGITQSPKYLFRKEGQNVTLSCEQNLNHDAMYWYRQDPGQGLRLIYYSQIVNDFQKGDIAEGYSVSREKKESFPLTVTSAQKNPTAFYLCASSIETGVPYEQYFGPGTRLTVT.

The table lists this clone with a few counts. The J gene is TRBJ2-3, the V gene TRBV28; a weak D match, TRBD2 (5 bases). Germline V gives CDR1 MDHEN, CDR2 SYDVKM. The CDR3 is 13 residues long. V lost 5 bases to trimming and J lost 4 bases, with 10 bases between them. DNA of the CDR3: TGTGCCAGCAGTGGGCATAGCGCAGATACGCAGTATTTT. It yields the protein CASSGHSADTQYF.

This clone appeared a few times. This chain joins TRBV12-1 and TRBJ2-7; the D segment call TRBD2 is taken from the table without a DNA check. TRBV12-1 corresponds to a pseudogene. The length of the CDR3 is 12 residues. The chain's CDR3 is CAVEGLALEQYF. CDR3 sequence (DNA): TGTGCCGTCGAAGGACTAGCTCTCGAGCAGTACTTC.